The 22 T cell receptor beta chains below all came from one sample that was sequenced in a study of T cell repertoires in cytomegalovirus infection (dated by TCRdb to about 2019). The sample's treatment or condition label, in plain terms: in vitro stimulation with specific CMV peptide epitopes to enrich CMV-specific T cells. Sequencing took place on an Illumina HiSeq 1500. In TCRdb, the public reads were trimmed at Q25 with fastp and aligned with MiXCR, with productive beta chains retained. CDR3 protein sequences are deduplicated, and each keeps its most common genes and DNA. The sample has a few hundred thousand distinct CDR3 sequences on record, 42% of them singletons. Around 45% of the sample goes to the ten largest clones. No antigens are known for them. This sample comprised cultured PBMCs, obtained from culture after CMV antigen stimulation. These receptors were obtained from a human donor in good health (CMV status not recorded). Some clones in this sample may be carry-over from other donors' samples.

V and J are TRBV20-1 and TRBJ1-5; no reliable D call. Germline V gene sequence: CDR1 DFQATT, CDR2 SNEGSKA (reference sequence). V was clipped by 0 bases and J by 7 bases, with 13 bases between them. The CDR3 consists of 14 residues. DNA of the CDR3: TGCAGTGCTAGAGATCGCCTCGGTTACCAGCCCCAGCATTTT. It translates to CSARDRLGYQPQHF.

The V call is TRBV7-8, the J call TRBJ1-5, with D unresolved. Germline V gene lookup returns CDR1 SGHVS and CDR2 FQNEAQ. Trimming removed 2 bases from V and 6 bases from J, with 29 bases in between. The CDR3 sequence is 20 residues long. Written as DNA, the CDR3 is TGTGCCAGCAGCTTACCCCCGCTTGAGGCCGGGTCCCCCCTTTCTCAGCCCCAGCATTTT. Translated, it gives CASSLPPLEAGSPLSQPQHF.

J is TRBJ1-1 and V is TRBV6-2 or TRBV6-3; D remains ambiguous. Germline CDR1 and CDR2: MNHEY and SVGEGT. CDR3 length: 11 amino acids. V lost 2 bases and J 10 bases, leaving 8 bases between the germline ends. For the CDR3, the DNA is TGTGCCAGCAGTTACCACGGGGTAGCTTTCTTT. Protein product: CASSYHGVAFF.

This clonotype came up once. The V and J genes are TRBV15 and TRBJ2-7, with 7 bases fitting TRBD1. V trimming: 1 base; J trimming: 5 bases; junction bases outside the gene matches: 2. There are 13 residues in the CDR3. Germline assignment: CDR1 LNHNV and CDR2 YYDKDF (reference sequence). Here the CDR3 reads CATSRGDRDEQYF. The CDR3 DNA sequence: TGTGCCACCAGCAGAGGAGACAGGGACGAGCAGTACTTC.

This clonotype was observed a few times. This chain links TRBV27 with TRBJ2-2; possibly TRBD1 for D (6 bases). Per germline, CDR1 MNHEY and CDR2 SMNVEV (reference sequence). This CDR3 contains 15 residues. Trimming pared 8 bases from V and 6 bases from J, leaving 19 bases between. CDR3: CASASRGMVAGELFF. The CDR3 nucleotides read TGTGCCAGCGCTTCCAGGGGCATGGTTGCCGGGGAGCTGTTTTTT.

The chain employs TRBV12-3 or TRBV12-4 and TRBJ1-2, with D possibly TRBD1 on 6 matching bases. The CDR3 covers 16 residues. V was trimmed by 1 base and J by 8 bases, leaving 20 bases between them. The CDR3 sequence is CASSLGPRDTVWGYTF. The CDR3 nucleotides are TGTGCCAGCAGTTTAGGTCCCCGGGACACCGTATGGGGCTACACCTTC.

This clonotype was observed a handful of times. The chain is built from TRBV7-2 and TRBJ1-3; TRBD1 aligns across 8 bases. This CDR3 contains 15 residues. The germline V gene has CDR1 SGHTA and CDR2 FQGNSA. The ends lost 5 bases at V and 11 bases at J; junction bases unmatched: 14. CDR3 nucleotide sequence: TGTGCCAGCAGCCCCAGGACAGGGTCGGTTTCGGCCATATATTTT. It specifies CASSPRTGSVSAIYF.

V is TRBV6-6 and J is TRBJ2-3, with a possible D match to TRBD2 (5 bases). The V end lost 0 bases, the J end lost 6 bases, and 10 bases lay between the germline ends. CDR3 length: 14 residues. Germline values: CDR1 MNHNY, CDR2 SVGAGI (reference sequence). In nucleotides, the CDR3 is TGTGCCAGCAGTTACTCGACTACTTGGGATACGCAGTATTTT. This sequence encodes CASSYSTTWDTQYF.

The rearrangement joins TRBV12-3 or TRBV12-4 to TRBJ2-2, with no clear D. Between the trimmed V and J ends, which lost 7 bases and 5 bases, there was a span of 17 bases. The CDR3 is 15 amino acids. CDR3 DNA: TGTGCCAGCACCCCCTTCGACCTACGAACCGGGGAGCTGTTTTTT. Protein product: CASTPFDLRTGELFF.

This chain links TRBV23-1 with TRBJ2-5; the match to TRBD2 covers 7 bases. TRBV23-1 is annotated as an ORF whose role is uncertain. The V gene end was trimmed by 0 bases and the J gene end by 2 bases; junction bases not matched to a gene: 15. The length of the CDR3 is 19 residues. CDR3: CASSQSAYCPGGGQETQYF. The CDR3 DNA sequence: TGCGCCAGCAGTCAATCGGCGTACTGTCCGGGGGGAGGTCAAGAGACCCAGTACTTC.

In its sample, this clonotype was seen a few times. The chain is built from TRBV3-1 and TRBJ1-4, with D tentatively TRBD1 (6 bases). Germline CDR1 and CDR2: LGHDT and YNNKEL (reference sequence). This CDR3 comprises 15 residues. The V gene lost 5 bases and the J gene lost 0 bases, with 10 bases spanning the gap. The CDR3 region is CASSDHRATNEKLFF. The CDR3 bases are TGTGCCAGCAGCGACCACAGGGCAACTAATGAAAAACTGTTTTTT.

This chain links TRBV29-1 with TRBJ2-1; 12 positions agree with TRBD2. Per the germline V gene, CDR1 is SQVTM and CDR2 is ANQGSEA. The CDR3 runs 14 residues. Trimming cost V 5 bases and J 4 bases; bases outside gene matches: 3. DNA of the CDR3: TGCAGCGTTCTAGCGGGGGGGGAATACAATGAGCAGTTCTTC. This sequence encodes CSVLAGGEYNEQFF.

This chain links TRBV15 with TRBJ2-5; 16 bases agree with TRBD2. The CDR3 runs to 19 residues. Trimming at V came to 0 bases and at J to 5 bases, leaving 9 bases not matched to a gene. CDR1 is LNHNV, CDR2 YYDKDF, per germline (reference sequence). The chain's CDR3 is CATSREPGLAGGVLETQYF. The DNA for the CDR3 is TGTGCCACCAGCAGAGAACCGGGACTAGCGGGGGGGGTCTTGGAGACCCAGTACTTC.

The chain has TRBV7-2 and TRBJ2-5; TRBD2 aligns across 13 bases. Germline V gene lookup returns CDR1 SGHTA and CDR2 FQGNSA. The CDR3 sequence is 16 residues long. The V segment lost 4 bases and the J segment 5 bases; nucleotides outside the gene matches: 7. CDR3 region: CASSSSLAGGWETQYF. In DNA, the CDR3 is TGTGCCAGCAGCTCGTCACTAGCGGGAGGGTGGGAGACCCAGTACTTC.

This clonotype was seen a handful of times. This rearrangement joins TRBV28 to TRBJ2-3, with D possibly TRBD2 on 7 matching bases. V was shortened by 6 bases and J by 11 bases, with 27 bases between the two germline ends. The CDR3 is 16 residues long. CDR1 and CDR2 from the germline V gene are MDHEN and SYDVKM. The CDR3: CASSHAGASYHEGQYF. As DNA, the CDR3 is TGTGCCAGCAGCCATGCGGGGGCTTCCTACCATGAGGGGCAGTATTTT.

The CDR3, as DNA: TGCAGTGCTAGAGCCGGGTTTCGGTACAATGAGCAGTTCTTC. It translates to CSARAGFRYNEQFF. V and J are TRBV20-1 and TRBJ2-1; the D is unclear. Germline lookup yields CDR1 DFQATT and CDR2 SNEGSKA (reference sequence). This CDR3 is 14 amino acids long. Trimming stripped 1 base from V and 4 bases from J, with 11 bases between.

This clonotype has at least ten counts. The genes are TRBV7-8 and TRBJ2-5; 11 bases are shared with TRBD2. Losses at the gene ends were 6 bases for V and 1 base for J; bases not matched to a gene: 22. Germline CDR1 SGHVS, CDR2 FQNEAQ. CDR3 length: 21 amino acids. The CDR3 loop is CASSKKRHVPGLAAIQETQYF. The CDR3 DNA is TGTGCCAGCAGTAAAAAACGGCACGTCCCGGGACTAGCGGCGATCCAAGAGACCCAGTACTTC.

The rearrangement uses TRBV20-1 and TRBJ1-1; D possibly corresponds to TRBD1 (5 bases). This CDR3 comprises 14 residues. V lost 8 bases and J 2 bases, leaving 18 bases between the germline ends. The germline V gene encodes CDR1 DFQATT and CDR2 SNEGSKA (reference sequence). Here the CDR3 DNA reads TGCAGTACCGAGCGGGGCGCGGGTAACACTGAAGCTTTCTTT. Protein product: CSTERGAGNTEAFF.

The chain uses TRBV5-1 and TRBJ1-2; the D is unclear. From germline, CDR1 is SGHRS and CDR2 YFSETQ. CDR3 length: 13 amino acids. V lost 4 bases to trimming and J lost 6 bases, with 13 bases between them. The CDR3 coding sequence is TGCGCCAGCAGCCAGGATCTAGGGAATGGCTACACCTTC. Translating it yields CASSQDLGNGYTF.

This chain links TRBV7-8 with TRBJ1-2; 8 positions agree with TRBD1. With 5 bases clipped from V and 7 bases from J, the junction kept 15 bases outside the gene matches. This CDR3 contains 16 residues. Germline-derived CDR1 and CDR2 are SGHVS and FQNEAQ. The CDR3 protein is CASSPRGQGAPSGYTF. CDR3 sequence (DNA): TGTGCCAGCAGCCCCCGGGGGCAGGGGGCACCTAGTGGCTACACCTTC. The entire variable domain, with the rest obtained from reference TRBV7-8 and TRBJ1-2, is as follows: GAGVSQSPRYKVAKRGQDVALRCDPISGHVSLFWYQQALGQGPEFLTYFQNEAQLDKSGLPSDRFFAERPEGSVSTLKIQRTQQEDSAVYLCASSPRGQGAPSGYTFGSGTRLTVV.

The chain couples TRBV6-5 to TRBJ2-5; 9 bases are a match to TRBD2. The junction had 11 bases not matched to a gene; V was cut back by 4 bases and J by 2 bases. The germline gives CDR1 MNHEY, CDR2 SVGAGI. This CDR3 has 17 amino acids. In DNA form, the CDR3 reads TGTGCCAGCAGTTCGGGTCCGACTAGCGGAATTCAAGAGACCCAGTACTTC. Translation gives CASSSGPTSGIQETQYF.

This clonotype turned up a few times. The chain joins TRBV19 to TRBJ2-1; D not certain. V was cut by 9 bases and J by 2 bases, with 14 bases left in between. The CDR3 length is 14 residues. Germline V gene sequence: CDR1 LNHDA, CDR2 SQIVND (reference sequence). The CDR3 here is CASKDRVPYNEQFF. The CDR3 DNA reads TGTGCCAGCAAGGACCGCGTCCCCTACAATGAGCAGTTCTTC.